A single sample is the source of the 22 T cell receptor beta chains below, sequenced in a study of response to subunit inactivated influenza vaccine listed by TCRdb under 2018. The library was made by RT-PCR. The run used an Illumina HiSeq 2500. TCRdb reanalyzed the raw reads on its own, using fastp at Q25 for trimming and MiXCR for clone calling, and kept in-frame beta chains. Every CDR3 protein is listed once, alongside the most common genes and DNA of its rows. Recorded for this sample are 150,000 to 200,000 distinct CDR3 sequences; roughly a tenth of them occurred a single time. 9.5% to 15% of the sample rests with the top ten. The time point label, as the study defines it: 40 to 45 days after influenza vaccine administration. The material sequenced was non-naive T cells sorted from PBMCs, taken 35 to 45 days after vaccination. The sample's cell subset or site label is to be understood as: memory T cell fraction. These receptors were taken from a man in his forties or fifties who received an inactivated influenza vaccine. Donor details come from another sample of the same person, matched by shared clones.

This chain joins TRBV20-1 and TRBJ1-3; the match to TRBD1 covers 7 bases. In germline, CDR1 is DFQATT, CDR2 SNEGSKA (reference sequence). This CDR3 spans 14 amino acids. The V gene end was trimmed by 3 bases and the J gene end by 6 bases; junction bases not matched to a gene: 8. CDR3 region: CSARDRIMANTIYF. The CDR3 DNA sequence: TGCAGTGCTAGGGACAGGATAATGGCAAACACCATATATTTT.

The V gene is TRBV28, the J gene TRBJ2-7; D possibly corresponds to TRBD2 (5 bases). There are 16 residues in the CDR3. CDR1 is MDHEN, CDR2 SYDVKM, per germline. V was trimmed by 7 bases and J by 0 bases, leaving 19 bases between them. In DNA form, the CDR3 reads TGTGCCAGCAACTTGGCCGGGGTCACCCACTCCTACGAGCAGTACTTC. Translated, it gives CASNLAGVTHSYEQYF.

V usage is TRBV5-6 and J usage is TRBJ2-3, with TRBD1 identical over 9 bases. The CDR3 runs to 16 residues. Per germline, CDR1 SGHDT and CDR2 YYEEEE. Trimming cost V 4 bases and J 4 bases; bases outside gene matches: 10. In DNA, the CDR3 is TGTGCCAGCAGCGTGCCGGGACAGGGTTGGGCAGATACGCAGTATTTT. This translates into CASSVPGQGWADTQYF.

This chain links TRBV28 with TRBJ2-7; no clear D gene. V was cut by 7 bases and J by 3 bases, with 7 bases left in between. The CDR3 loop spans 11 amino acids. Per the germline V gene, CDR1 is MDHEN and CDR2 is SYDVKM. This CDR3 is CASTTGYEQYF. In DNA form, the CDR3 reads TGTGCCAGCACCACCGGCTACGAGCAGTACTTC.

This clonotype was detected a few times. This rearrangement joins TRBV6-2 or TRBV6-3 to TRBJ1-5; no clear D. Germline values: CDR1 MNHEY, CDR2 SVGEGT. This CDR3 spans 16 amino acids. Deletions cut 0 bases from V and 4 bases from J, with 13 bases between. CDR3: CASSYSSSRRNQPQHF. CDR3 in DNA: TGTGCCAGCAGTTACTCGAGTTCCCGGAGGAATCAGCCCCAGCATTTT.

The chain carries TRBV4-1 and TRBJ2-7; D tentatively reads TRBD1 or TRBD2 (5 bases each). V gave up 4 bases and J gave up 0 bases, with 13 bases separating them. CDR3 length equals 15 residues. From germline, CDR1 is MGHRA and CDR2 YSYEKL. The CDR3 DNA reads TGCGCCAGCAGCCCCGGGGCAGGTCACTCCTACGAGCAGTACTTC. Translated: CASSPGAGHSYEQYF.

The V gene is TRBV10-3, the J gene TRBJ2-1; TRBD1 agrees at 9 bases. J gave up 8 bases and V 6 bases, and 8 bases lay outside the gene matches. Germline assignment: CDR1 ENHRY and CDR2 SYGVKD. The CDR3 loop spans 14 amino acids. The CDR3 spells CAIRGQGVSHEQFF. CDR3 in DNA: TGTGCCATCAGGGGACAGGGAGTTTCGCATGAGCAGTTCTTC.

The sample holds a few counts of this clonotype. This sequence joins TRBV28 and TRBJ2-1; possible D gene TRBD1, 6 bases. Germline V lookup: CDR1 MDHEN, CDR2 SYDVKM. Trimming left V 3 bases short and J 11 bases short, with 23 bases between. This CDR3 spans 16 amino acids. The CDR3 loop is CASSFQLSLGGGQQFF. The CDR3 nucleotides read TGTGCCAGCAGTTTTCAATTGAGCCTAGGGGGTGGGCAGCAGTTCTTC.

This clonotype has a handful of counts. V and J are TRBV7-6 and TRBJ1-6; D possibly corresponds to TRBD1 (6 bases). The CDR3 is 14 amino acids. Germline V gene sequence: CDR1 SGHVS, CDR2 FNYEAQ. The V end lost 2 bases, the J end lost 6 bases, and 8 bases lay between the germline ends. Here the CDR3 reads CASSLRTANSPLHF. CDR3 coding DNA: TGTGCCAGCAGCTTACGGACAGCTAATTCACCCCTCCACTTT.

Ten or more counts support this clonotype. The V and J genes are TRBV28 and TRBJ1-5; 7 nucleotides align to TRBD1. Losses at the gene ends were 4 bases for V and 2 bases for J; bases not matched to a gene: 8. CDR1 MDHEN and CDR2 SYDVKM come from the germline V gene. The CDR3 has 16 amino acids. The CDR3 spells CASSWDSRGGNQPQHF. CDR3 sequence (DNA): TGTGCCAGCAGTTGGGACAGCCGTGGGGGCAATCAGCCCCAGCATTTT.

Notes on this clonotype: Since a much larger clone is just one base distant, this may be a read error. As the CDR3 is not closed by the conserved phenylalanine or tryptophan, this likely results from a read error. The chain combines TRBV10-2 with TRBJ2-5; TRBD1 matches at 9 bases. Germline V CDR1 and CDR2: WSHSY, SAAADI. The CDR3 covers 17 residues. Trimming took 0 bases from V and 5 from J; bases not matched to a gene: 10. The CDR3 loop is CASSESTGTGRQETQYS. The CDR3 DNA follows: TGCGCCAGCAGTGAGTCGACAGGGACAGGGCGGCAGGAGACCCAGTACTCC.

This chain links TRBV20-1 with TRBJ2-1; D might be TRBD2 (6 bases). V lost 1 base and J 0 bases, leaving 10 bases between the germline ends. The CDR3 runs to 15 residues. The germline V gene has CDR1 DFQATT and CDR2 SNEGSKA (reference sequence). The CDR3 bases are TGCAGTGCTAGAGTTCGGGGGAGCTCCTACAATGAGCAGTTCTTC. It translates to CSARVRGSSYNEQFF.

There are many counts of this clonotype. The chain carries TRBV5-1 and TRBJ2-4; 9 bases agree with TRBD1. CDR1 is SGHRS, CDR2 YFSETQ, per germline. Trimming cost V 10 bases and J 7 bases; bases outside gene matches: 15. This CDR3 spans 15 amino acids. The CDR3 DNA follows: TGCGCCCTGGGGACAGGGTTTTCCCTCAGGAACATTCAGTACTTC. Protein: CALGTGFSLRNIQYF.

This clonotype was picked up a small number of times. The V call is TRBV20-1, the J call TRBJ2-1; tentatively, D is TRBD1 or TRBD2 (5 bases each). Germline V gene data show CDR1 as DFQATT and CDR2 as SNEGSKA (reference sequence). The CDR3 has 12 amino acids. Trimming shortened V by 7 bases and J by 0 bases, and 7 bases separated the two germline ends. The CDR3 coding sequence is TGCAGTGGGGGGAGCTCCTACAATGAGCAGTTCTTC. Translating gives CSGGSSYNEQFF.

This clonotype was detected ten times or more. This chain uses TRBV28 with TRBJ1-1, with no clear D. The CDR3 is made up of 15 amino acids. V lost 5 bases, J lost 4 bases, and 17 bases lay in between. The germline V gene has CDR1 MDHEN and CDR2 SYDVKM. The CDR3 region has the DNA TGTGCCAGCAGTCTCGGCGATGCGGGGAGCACTGAAGCTTTCTTT. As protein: CASSLGDAGSTEAFF.

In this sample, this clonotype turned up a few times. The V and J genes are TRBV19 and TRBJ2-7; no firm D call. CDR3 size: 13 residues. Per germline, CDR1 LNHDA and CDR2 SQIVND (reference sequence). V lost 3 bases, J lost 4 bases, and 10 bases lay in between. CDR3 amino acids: CASSIRATYEQYF. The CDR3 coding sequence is TGTGCCAGTAGTATCCGGGCCACTTACGAGCAGTACTTC.

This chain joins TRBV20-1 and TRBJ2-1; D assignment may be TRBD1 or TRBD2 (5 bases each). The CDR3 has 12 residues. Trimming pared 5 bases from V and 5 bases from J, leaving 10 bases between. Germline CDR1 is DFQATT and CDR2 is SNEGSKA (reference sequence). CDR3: CSAGDPHNEQFF. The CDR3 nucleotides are TGCAGTGCTGGGGACCCGCACAATGAGCAGTTCTTC.

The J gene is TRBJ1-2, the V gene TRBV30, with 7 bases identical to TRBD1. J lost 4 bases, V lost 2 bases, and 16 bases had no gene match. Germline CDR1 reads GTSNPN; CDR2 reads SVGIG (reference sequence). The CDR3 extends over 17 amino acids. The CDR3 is CAWSPPAGTERTYGYTF. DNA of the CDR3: TGTGCCTGGAGTCCACCTGCCGGGACAGAGCGAACCTATGGCTACACCTTC.

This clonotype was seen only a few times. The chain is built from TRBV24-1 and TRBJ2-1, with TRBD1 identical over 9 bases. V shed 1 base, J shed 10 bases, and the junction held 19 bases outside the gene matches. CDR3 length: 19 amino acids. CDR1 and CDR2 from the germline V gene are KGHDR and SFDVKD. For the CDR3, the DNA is TGTGCCACCAGTGATTTCCGCTCGGGAACAGGGGGCGATATTAGGGAGCAGTTCTTC. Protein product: CATSDFRSGTGGDIREQFF.

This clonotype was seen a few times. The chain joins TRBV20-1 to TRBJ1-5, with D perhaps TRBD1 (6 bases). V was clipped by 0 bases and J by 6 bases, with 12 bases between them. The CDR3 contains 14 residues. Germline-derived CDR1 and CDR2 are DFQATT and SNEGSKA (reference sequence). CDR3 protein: CSARDRRGFQPQHF. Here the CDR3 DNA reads TGCAGTGCTAGAGATAGAAGGGGGTTTCAGCCCCAGCATTTT.

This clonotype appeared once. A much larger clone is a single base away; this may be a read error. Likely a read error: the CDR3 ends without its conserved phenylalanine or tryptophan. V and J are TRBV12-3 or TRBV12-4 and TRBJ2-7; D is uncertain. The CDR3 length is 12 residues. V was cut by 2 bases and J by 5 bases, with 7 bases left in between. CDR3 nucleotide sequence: TGTGCCAGCAGTTTAAATCGCAACGAGCAGTACTAC. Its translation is CASSLNRNEQYY.

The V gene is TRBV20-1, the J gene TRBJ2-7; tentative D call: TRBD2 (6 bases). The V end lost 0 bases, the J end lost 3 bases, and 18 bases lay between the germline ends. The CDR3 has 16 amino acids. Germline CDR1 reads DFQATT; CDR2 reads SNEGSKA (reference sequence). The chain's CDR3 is CSARDAGPVTVYEQYF. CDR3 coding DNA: TGCAGTGCTAGAGACGCGGGGCCCGTCACGGTCTACGAGCAGTACTTC.